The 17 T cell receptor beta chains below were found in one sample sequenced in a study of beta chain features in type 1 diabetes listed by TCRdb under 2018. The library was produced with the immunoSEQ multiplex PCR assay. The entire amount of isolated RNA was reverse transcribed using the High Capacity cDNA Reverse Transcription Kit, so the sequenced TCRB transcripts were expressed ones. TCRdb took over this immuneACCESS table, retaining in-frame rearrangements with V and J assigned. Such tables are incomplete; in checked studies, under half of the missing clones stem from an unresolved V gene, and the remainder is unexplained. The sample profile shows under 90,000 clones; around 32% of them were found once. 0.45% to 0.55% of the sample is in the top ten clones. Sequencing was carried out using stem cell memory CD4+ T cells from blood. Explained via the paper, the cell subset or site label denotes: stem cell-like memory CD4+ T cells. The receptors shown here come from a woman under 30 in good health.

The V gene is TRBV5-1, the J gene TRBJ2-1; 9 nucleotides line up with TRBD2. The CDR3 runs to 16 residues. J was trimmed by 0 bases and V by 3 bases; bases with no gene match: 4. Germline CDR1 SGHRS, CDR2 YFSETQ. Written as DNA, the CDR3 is TGCGCCAGCAGCTCGACTAGCGGAGGCTCCTACAATGAGCAGTTCTTC. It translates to CASSSTSGGSYNEQFF.

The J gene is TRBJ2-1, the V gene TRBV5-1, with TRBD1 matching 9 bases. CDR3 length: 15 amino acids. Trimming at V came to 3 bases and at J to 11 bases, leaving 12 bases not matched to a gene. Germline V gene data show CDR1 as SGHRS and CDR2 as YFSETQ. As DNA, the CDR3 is TGCGCCAGCAGCTCCGGACAGGGGCTTGACCTTCAGCAGTTCTTC. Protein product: CASSSGQGLDLQQFF.

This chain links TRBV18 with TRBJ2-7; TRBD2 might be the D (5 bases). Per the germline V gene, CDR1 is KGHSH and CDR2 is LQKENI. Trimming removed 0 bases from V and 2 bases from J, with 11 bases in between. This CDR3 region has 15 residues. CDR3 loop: CASSPPQTTTYEQYF. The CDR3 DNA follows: TGTGCCAGCTCACCACCCCAGACTACGACCTACGAGCAGTACTTC.

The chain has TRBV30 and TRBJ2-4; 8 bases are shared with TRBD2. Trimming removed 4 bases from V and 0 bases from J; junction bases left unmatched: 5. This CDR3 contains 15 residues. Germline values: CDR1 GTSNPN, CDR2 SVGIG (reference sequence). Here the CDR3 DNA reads TGTGCCTGGAACTCGGGGGGGCTAGCCAAAAACATTCAGTACTTC. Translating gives CAWNSGGLAKNIQYF.

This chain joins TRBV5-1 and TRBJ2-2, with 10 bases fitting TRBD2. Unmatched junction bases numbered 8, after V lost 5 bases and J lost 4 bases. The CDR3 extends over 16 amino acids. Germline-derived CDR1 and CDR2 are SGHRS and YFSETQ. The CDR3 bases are TGCGCCAGCAGACTAGCGGGAACCCCCTCCACCGGGGAGCTGTTTTTT. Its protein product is CASRLAGTPSTGELFF.

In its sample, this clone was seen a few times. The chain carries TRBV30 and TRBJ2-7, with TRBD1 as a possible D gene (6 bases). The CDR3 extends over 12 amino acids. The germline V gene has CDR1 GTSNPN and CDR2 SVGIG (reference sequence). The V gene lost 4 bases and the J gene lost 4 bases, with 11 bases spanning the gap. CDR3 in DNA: TGTGCCTGGAATACAGGGAAATACGAGCAGTACTTC. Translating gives CAWNTGKYEQYF. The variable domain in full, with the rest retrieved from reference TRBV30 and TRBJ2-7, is SQTIHQWPATLVQPVGSPLSLECTVEGTSNPNLYWYRQAAGRGLQLLFYSVGIGQISSEVPQNLSASRPQDRQFILSSKKLLLSDSGFYLCAWNTGKYEQYFGPGTRLTVT.

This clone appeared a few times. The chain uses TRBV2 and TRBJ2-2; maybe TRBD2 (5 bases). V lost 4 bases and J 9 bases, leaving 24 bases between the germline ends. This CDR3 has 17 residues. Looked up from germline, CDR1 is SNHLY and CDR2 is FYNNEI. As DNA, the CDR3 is TGTGCCAGCAGTGCTGCTAGCTGGGAGTTGAATCGCAGGGAGCTGTTTTTT. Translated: CASSAASWELNRRELFF. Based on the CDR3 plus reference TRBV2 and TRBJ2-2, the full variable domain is EPEVTQTPSHQVTQMGQEVILRCVPISNHLYFYWYRQILGQKVEFLVSFYNNEISEKSEIFDDQFSVERPDGSNFTLKIRSTKLEDSAMYFCASSAASWELNRRELFFGEGSRLTVL.

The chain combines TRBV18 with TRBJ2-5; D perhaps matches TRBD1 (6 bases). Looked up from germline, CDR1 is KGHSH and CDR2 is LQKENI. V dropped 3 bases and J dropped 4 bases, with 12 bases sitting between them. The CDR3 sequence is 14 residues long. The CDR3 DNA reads TGTGCCAGCTCACCTAGGCAGGGGACAGAGACCCAGTACTTC. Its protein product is CASSPRQGTETQYF.

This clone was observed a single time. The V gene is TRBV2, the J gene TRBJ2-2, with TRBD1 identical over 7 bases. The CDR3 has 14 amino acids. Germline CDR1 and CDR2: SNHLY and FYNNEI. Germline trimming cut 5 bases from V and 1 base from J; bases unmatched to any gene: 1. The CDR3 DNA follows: TGTGCCAGCAGTTGGACAGGGAACACCGGGGAGCTGTTTTTT. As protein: CASSWTGNTGELFF.

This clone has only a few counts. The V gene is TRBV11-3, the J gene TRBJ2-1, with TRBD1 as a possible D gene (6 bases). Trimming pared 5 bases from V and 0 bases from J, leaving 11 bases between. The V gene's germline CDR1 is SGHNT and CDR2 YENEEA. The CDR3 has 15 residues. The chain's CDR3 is CASSLRGVSYNEQFF. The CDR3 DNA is TGTGCCAGCAGCCTCAGGGGTGTCTCCTACAATGAGCAGTTCTTC.

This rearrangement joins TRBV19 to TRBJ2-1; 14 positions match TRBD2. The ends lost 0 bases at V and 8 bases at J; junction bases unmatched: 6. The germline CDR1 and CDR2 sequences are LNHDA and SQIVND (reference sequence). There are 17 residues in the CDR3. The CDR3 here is CASSIEEGLAGAYEQFF. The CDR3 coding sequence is TGTGCCAGTAGTATAGAGGAGGGACTAGCGGGAGCTTATGAGCAGTTCTTC.

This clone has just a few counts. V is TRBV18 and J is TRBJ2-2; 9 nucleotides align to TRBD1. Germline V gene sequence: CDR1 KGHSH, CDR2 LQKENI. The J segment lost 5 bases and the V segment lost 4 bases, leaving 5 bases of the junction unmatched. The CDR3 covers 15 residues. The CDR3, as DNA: TGTGCCAGCTCACGAGGGGACAGGGCGACCGGGGAGCTGTTTTTT. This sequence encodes CASSRGDRATGELFF. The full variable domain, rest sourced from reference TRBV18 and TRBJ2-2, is NAGVMQNPRHLVRRRGQEARLRCSPMKGHSHVYWYRQLPEEGLKFMVYLQKENIIDESGMPKERFSAEFPKEGPSILRIQQVVRGDSAAYFCASSRGDRATGELFFGEGSRLTVL.

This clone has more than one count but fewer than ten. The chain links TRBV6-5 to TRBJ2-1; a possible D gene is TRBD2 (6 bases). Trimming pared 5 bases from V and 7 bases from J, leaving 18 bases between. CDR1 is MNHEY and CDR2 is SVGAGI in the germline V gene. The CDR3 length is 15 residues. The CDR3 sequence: CASSQQRVLWNEQFF. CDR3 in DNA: TGTGCCAGCAGTCAACAGCGGGTCCTTTGGAATGAGCAGTTCTTC.

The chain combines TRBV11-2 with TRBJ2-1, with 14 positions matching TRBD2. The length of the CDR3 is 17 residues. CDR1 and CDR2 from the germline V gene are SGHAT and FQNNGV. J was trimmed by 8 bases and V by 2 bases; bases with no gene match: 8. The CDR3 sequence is CASSLLLGLAGVDEQFF. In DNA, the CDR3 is TGTGCCAGCAGCTTACTACTGGGACTAGCGGGAGTAGATGAGCAGTTCTTC.

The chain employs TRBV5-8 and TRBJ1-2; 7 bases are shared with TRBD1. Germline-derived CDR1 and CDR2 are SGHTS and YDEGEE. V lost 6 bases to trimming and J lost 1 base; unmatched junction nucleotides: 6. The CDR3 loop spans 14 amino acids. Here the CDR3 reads CASTETGFNYGYTF. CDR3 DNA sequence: TGTGCCAGCACCGAGACAGGGTTTAACTATGGCTACACCTTC.

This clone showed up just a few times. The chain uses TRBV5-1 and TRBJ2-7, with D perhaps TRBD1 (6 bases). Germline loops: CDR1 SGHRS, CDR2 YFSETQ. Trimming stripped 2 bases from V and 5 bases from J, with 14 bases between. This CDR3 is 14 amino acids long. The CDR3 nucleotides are TGCGCCAGCAGCTTCGGCCACAGGGCGGACGAGCAGTACTTC. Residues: CASSFGHRADEQYF. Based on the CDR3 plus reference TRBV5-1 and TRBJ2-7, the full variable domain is KAGVTQTPRYLIKTRGQQVTLSCSPISGHRSVSWYQQTPGQGLQFLFEYFSETQRNKGNFPGRFSGRQFSNSRSEMNVSTLELGDSALYLCASSFGHRADEQYFGPGTRLTVT.

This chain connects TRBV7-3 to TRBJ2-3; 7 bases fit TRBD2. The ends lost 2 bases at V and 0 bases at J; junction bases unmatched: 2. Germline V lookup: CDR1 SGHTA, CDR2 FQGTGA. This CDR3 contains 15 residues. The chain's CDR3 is CASSLAGGSTDTQYF. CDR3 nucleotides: TGTGCCAGCAGCTTAGCCGGGGGGAGCACAGATACGCAGTATTTT.